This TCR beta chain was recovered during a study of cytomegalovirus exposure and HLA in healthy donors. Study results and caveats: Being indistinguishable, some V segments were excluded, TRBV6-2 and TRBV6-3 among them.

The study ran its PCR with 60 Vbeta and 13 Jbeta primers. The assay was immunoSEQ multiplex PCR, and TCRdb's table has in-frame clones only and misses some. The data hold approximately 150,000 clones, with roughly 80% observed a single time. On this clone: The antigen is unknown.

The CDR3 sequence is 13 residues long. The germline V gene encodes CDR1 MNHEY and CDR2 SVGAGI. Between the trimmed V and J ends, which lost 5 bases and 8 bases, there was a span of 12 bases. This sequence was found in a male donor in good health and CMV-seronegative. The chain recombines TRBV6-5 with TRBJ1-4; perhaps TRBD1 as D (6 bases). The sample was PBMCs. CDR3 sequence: CASSVGQGEKLFF. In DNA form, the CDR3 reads TGTGCCAGCAGTGTGGGACAAGGAGAAAAACTGTTTTTT.